Listed below are T cell receptor beta chains from one sample, sequenced in a study of T cells and Merkel cell carcinoma outcomes. This table comes from immunoSEQ multiplex PCR, and its TCRdb copy is limited to in-frame clones, with some not included. This table has roughly 11,000 clones, less than 97% appearing once. Sequenced sample: tumor tissue from Merkel cell carcinoma. These TCRs come from a human donor with Merkel cell carcinoma. CDR3s include the opening cysteine and the closing phenylalanine or tryptophan. The D gene is left open where the match is weak. Rows give clone size only sometimes, using once, few, many, or a class for an expanded clone.

J gene | D gene | clone size | V gene | CDR3 protein | CDR3 DNA
TRBJ2-7 | TRBD2 | . | TRBV9 | CASGTGLAASYEQYF | TGTGCCAGCGGGACGGGACTAGCGGCCTCCTACGAGCAGTACTTC
TRBJ2-7 | . | . | TRBV5-6 | CASSYGSPYEQYF | TGTGCCAGCAGCTACGGGTCGCCTTACGAGCAGTACTTC
TRBJ2-6 | . | . | TRBV5-8 | CASSLGHTQSRANVLTF | TGTGCCAGCAGCTTAGGTCACACACAAAGTCGGGCCAACGTCCTGACTTTC
TRBJ2-1 | . | once | TRBV4-1 | CASRPGTASSYNEQFF | TGCGCCAGCAGGCCCGGGACGGCAAGCTCCTACAATGAGCAGTTCTTC
TRBJ2-7 | . | . | TRBV5-1 | CASSLVTGHPYEQYF | TGCGCCAGCAGCTTGGTGACAGGCCATCCCTACGAGCAGTACTTC
TRBJ2-5 | . | . | TRBV18 | CASSPRGETQYF | TGTGCCAGCTCACCACGTGGGGAGACCCAGTACTTC
TRBJ2-1 | . | . | TRBV7-2 | CASYRRDEQFF | TGTGCCAGCTATCGGCGCGATGAGCAGTTCTTC
TRBJ2-1 | . | . | TRBV7-2 | CASSFQRLGGKNEQFF | TGTGCCAGCAGCTTCCAGCGGTTAGGAGGTAAGAATGAGCAGTTCTTC
TRBJ2-6 | . | . | TRBV10-3 | CAISESHSGANVLTF | TGTGCCATCAGTGAGAGCCATTCTGGGGCCAACGTCCTGACTTTC
TRBJ2-1 | . | . | TRBV30 | CAWSVRDGSSGLYNEQFF | TGTGCCTGGAGTGTACGTGACGGATCCTCGGGCCTTTACAATGAGCAGTTCTTC
TRBJ1-2 | . | . | TRBV4-3 | CASSPSAGDGFYGYTF | TGCGCCAGCAGCCCCTCAGCCGGGGACGGGTTCTATGGCTACACCTTC
TRBJ2-7 | . | . | TRBV29-1 | CSAMTPTYEQYF | TGCAGCGCCATGACACCCACCTACGAGCAGTACTTC
TRBJ1-1 | . | . | TRBV18 | CASSAGGRMNTEAFF | TGTGCCAGCTCCGCCGGGGGCCGGATGAACACTGAAGCTTTCTTT
TRBJ1-1 | . | . | TRBV30 | CAWSGRVGVDTEAFF | TGTGCCTGGAGTGGACGGGTTGGGGTTGACACTGAAGCTTTCTTT
TRBJ1-5 | . | . | TRBV28 | CASSLPGPFNQPQHF | TGTGCCAGCAGTTTACCGGGACCGTTCAATCAGCCCCAGCATTTT
TRBJ2-7 | . | . | TRBV19 | CASRAGLSYEQYF | TGTGCCAGTAGGGCGGGACTGTCCTACGAGCAGTACTTC
TRBJ2-2 | . | . | TRBV7-2 | CASSLGTANTGELFF | TGTGCCAGCAGCTTAGGTACAGCAAACACCGGGGAGCTGTTTTTT
TRBJ2-3 | . | few | TRBV6-1 | CASRDSSTDTQYF | TGTGCCAGCAGGGACAGCAGCACAGATACGCAGTATTTT
TRBJ2-1 | . | . | TRBV29-1 | CSASWGRGGYNEQFF | TGCAGCGCCTCTTGGGGCAGGGGGGGCTACAATGAGCAGTTCTTC
TRBJ2-7 | TRBD1 | . | TRBV9 | CASSVGSGTGVLEQYF | TGTGCCAGCAGCGTAGGGTCCGGGACAGGGGTGCTCGAGCAGTACTTC
TRBJ2-3 | . | . | TRBV20-1 | CSVRSTDTQYF | TGCAGTGTGAGGAGCACAGATACGCAGTATTTT
TRBJ2-2 | . | . | TRBV9 | CASSYAGRGTGELFF | TGTGCCAGCAGCTACGCAGGGCGGGGAACCGGGGAGCTGTTTTTT
TRBJ2-3 | TRBD2 | once | TRBV18 | CASSPGLDLDTQYF | TGTGCCAGCTCACCGGGACTAGATTTAGATACGCAGTATTTT
TRBJ2-5 | . | . | TRBV28 | CASSPGTYQETQYF | TGTGCCAGCAGTCCTGGGACATACCAAGAGACCCAGTACTTC
TRBJ2-7 | . | once | TRBV5-1 | CASSFGREGEQYF | TGCGCCAGCAGCTTCGGGCGGGAAGGCGAGCAGTACTTC
TRBJ1-4 | . | once | TRBV20-1 | CSAIGEEKLFF | TGCAGTGCTATAGGGGAAGAAAAACTGTTTTTT
TRBJ2-3 | . | . | TRBV28 | CASIPPLGDPQYF | TGTGCCAGCATCCCCCCGTTGGGAGATCCGCAGTATTTT
TRBJ1-5 | . | . | TRBV7-9 | CASSLWLGRGAQPQHF | TGTGCCAGCAGCTTATGGTTGGGTCGGGGAGCTCAGCCCCAGCATTTT
TRBJ2-7 | . | . | TRBV5-1 | CASSLGVHEQYF | TGCGCCAGCAGTCTGGGAGTTCACGAGCAGTACTTC
TRBJ2-5 | TRBD2 | . | TRBV19 | CASMELAGGKETQYF | TGTGCCAGTATGGAACTAGCGGGAGGAAAAGAGACCCAGTACTTC
TRBJ1-5 | . | . | TRBV28 | CASSLSRRQPQHF | TGTGCCAGCAGCCTATCCCGTCGTCAGCCCCAGCATTTT
TRBJ2-4 | TRBD1 | . | TRBV28 | CASSRPSGGSDIQYF | TGTGCCAGCAGCAGACCCTCAGGGGGCTCAGACATTCAGTACTTC
TRBJ1-5 | . | . | TRBV5-6 | CASSLAGGILLNSNQPQHF | TGTGCCAGCAGCTTGGCGGGAGGTATACTATTAAATAGCAATCAGCCCCAGCATTTT
TRBJ1-1 | . | . | TRBV7-2 | CASSLASTEAFF | TGTGCCAGCAGCTTAGCAAGCACTGAAGCTTTCTTT
TRBJ2-2 | TRBD1 | . | TRBV28 | CASRSTGIGELFF | TGTGCCAGCAGGTCGACAGGGATCGGGGAGCTGTTTTTT
TRBJ2-7 | TRBD2 | . | TRBV28 | CASSRGLAVPYEQYF | TGTGCCAGCAGTCGTGGACTAGCAGTCCCCTACGAGCAGTACTTC
TRBJ2-5 | . | . | TRBV19 | CASSIAGRGETQYF | TGTGCCAGTAGTATAGCCGGGAGAGGGGAGACCCAGTACTTC
TRBJ1-5 | . | . | TRBV11-1 | CASSLEGQNQPQHF | TGTGCCAGCAGCTTAGAAGGACAGAATCAGCCCCAGCATTTT
TRBJ2-2 | TRBD2 | . | TRBV7-3 | CASSSRAGTSAPGELFF | TGTGCCAGCAGCTCACGGGCGGGGACTAGCGCTCCCGGGGAGCTGTTTTTT
TRBJ2-7 | . | . | TRBV20-1 | CSAGGPYEQYF | TGCAGTGCTGGGGGCCCCTACGAGCAGTACTTC
TRBJ2-2 | . | . | TRBV7-2 | CASSPRAGDTGELFF | TGTGCCAGCAGCCCCCGGGCAGGGGACACCGGGGAGCTGTTTTTT
TRBJ2-1 | TRBD1 | . | TRBV18 | CASSPYAGTVSYNKQFF | TGTGCCAGCTCACCTTATGCTGGGACAGTAAGTTACAATAAGCAGTTCTTC
TRBJ1-1 | TRBD1 | . | TRBV10-3 | CAISTWDRDEAFF | TGTGCCATATCTACTTGGGACAGGGATGAAGCTTTCTTT
TRBJ2-2 | . | . | TRBV4-1 | CASSPRGGELFF | TGCGCCAGCAGCCCCCGGGGGGGGGAGCTGTTTTTT
TRBJ2-1 | . | . | TRBV7-9 | CASSLLTNEQFF | TGTGCCAGCAGCTTACTCACTAATGAGCAGTTCTTC
TRBJ1-5 | . | . | TRBV23-1 | CASTSAGVQPQHF | TGCGCCAGCACATCGGCAGGGGTTCAGCCCCAGCATTTT
TRBJ1-2 | . | . | TRBV30 | CAWNRPGEAGYTF | TGTGCCTGGAACCGCCCGGGGGAGGCTGGCTACACCTTC
TRBJ2-1 | . | . | TRBV7-9 | CASSLAGGRYNEQFF | TGTGCCAGCAGCTTAGCGGGAGGCCGATACAATGAGCAGTTCTTC
TRBJ2-2 | . | . | TRBV4-3 | CASSRDGANTGELFF | TGCGCCAGCAGCCGGGACGGGGCGAACACCGGGGAGCTGTTTTTT
TRBJ2-7 | TRBD2 | . | TRBV27 | CASSFFSGSVEQYF | TGTGCCAGCAGTTTTTTTAGCGGGAGTGTCGAGCAGTACTTC
TRBJ1-1 | . | . | TRBV29-1 | CSAGPPGNTEAFF | TGCAGCGCCGGACCCCCCGGGAACACTGAAGCTTTCTTT
TRBJ1-5 | . | . | TRBV4-1 | CASSQGRTNLNQPQHF | TGCGCCAGCAGCCAAGGTCGGACAAATCTCAATCAGCCCCAGCATTTT
TRBJ1-5 | . | . | TRBV5-1 | CASSLGPGGNQPQHF | TGCGCCAGCAGCTTGGGCCCGGGGGGCAATCAGCCCCAGCATTTT
TRBJ1-5 | TRBD1 | . | TRBV9 | CASSEGQPYSNQPQHF | TGTGCCAGCAGCGAGGGACAGCCTTATAGCAATCAGCCCCAGCATTTT
TRBJ1-3 | . | . | TRBV28 | CASRDRTEVSGNTIYF | TGTGCCAGCAGGGACCGAACTGAAGTATCTGGAAACACCATATATTTT
TRBJ2-7 | . | once | TRBV6-5 | CASKDTLRTYEQYF | TGTGCCAGCAAGGACACCCTAAGAACCTACGAGCAGTACTTC